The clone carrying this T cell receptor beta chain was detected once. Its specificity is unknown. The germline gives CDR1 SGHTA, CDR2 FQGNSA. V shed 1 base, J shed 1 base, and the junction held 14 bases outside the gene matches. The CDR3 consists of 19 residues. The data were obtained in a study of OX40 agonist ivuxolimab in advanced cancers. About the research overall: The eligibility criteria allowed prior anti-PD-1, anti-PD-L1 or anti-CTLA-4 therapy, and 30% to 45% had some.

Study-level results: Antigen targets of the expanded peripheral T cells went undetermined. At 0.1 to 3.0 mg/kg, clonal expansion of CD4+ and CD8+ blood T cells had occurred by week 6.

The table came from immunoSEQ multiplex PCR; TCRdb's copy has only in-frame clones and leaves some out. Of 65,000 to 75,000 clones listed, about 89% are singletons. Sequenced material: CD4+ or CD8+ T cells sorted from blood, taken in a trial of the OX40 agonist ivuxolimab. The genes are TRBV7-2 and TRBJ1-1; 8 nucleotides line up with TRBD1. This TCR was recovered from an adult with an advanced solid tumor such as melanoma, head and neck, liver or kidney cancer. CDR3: CASSLVFRDRLRSNTEAFF. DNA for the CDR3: TGTGCCAGCAGCTTAGTATTCCGGGACAGGTTAAGGTCGAACACTGAAGCTTTCTTT.